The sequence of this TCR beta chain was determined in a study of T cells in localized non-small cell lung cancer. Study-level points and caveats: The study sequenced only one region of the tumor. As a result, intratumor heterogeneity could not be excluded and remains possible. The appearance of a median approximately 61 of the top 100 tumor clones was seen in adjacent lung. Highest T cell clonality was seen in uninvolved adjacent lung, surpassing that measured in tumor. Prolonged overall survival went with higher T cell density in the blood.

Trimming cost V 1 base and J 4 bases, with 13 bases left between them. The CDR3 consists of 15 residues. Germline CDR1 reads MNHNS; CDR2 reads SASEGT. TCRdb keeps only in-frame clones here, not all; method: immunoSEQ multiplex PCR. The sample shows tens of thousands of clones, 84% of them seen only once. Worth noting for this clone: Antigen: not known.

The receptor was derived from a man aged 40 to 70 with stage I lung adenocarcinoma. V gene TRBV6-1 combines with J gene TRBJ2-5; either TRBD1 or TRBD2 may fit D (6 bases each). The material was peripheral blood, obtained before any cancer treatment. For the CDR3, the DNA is TGTGCCAGCAGTGAAGATCGGGGGCGGGCAGAGACCCAGTACTTC. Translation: CASSEDRGRAETQYF.